This is a list of T cell receptor beta chains from one sample in a study of cytomegalovirus exposure and HLA in healthy donors. Clones were read by immunoSEQ multiplex PCR, and TCRdb kept only the in-frame ones, dropping some. The sample lists about 220,000 clones; more than 65% were seen once. The sample taken for sequencing was PBMCs. These receptors came from a man in his late teens or twenties in good health and CMV-seronegative. The CDR3 runs from the conserved cysteine through the conserved F or W. A D gene is named only where the DNA matches it firmly. Clone size appears in some rows only: once, few, many, or a class for an expanded clone.

J,D,size,V,CDR3,DNA
TRBJ1-2,.,.,TRBV30,CASQPQANYGYTF,TGTGCCTCCCAACCGCAGGCTAACTATGGCTACACCTTC
TRBJ2-1,TRBD2,.,TRBV6-5,CASSYPLAGGYNEQFF,TGTGCCAGCAGTTACCCCTTAGCGGGAGGTTACAATGAGCAGTTCTTC
TRBJ2-1,TRBD2,.,TRBV7-3,CASRTGTRAQEQFF,TGTGCCAGCAGGACCGGGACTAGGGCTCAGGAGCAGTTCTTC
TRBJ2-6,.,.,TRBV29-1,CSVGNGANVLTF,TGCAGCGTGGGCAATGGGGCCAACGTCCTGACTTTC
TRBJ2-7,TRBD1,.,TRBV5-1,CASSFNRQGAGEQYF,TGCGCCAGCAGCTTTAACCGACAGGGGGCCGGCGAGCAGTACTTC
TRBJ2-1,.,.,TRBV15,CATSSTFLGSGSYNEQFF,TGTGCCACCAGCAGTACCTTCCTAGGATCCGGCTCCTACAATGAGCAGTTCTTC
TRBJ1-2,TRBD1,.,TRBV19,CASSDRQGAATF,TGTGCCAGTAGTGATCGACAGGGGGCGGCCACCTTC
TRBJ2-7,TRBD1,.,TRBV11-2,CASSLTDRAEQYF,TGTGCCAGCAGCCTCACGGACAGGGCCGAGCAGTACTTC
TRBJ1-6,TRBD1,.,TRBV2,CASSRGTGGAYNSPLHF,TGTGCCAGCAGCCGCGGGACAGGGGGTGCCTATAATTCACCCCTCCACTTT
TRBJ2-7,.,.,TRBV5-6,CASSFSYEQYF,TGTGCCAGCAGCTTCAGCTACGAGCAGTACTTC
TRBJ1-1,.,few,TRBV5-6,CASSVGVEAFF,TGTGCCAGCAGCGTCGGAGTTGAAGCTTTCTTT
TRBJ1-2,TRBD1,.,TRBV9,CASGGDRGTYGYTF,TGTGCCAGCGGTGGGGACAGGGGCACCTATGGCTACACCTTC
TRBJ1-2,TRBD1,.,TRBV30,CAWSHTLDRLDSNGYTF,TGTGCCTGGAGCCACACCCTGGACAGGCTAGACTCAAATGGCTACACCTTC
TRBJ1-2,TRBD1,.,TRBV5-5,CASSITGGAGYTF,TGTGCCAGCAGCATTACAGGGGGGGCGGGCTACACCTTC
TRBJ2-3,.,.,TRBV18,CASSPPSTDTQYF,TGTGCCAGCTCACCTCCTAGCACAGATACGCAGTATTTT
TRBJ2-7,TRBD1,once,TRBV28,CASSGTGGGYEQYF,TGTGCCAGCAGTGGGACAGGGGGCGGGTACGAGCAGTACTTC
TRBJ1-1,.,.,TRBV6-5,CASRRGGSATEAFF,TGTGCCAGCAGACGTGGGGGGTCGGCCACTGAAGCTTTCTTT